This T cell receptor beta chain was profiled in a study of T cells in Graves' hyperthyroidism and ophthalmopathy. There were TCR beta CDR3 regions amplified from RNA transcripts. With the HTBI primer set, the TCR CDR3 went through a first round of RT-PCR. From the multiplex PCR reads, TCRdb called clonotypes with MiXCR, one entry per CDR3 protein. Among about 640,000 distinct CDR3 sequences listed, around 20% were seen once. CDR1 is SGHRS and CDR2 is YFSETQ in the germline V gene. V lost 5 bases to trimming and J lost 5 bases, with 18 bases between them. The length of the CDR3 is 15 residues. The chain combines TRBV5-1 with TRBJ2-3, with a weak D call TRBD2 (6 bases). The sequencing input was blood. The TCR comes from a man aged 25 to 40 with Graves' ophthalmopathy. CDR3 loop: CASRPTTSGGDTQYF. The CDR3 DNA follows: TGCGCCAGCAGACCGACGACTAGTGGGGGAGATACGCAGTATTTT. The entire variable domain, with the rest obtained from reference TRBV5-1 and TRBJ2-3, is as follows: KAGVTQTPRYLIKTRGQQVTLSCSPISGHRSVSWYQQTPGQGLQFLFEYFSETQRNKGNFPGRFSGRQFSNSRSEMNVSTLELGDSALYLCASRPTTSGGDTQYFGPGTRLTVL.